What follows are 4 T cell receptor beta chains derived from one specimen sequenced in a study of blood T cell repertoires in COVID-19. Profiling relied on immunoSEQ multiplex PCR, and the TCRdb table lists in-frame clones only, not all of them. The sample lists some 400,000 clones; 81% were seen once. The sample consisted of peripheral blood. Every receptor here comes from a human donor with acute or convalescent COVID-19. The donor label of this sample is uncertain.

Note on this clone: Other DNA sequences in this specimen translate into the identical CDR3. This chain uses TRBV2 with TRBJ2-7; 7 nucleotides align to TRBD1. This CDR3 has 14 amino acids. Germline-derived CDR1 and CDR2 are SNHLY and FYNNEI. With V trimmed by 3 bases and J by 2 bases, 4 bases remained unmatched. CDR3 region: CASSERQGPYEQYF. CDR3 sequence (DNA): TGTGCCAGCAGTGAGAGACAGGGTCCCTACGAGCAGTACTTC. Full variable domain (outside the CDR3, taken from reference TRBV2 and TRBJ2-7): EPEVTQTPSHQVTQMGQEVILRCVPISNHLYFYWYRQILGQKVEFLVSFYNNEISEKSEIFDDQFSVERPDGSNFTLKIRSTKLEDSAMYFCASSERQGPYEQYFGPGTRLTVT.

CDR3 nucleotide sequence: TGTGCCAGCACCCCAACCTCGGGTGGTAGTCCACCCCTCCACTTT. It encodes CASTPTSGGSPPLHF. The rearrangement joins TRBV28 to TRBJ1-6; D is ambiguous. V gave up 7 bases and J gave up 11 bases, with 21 bases separating them. This CDR3 is 15 amino acids long. Looked up from germline, CDR1 is MDHEN and CDR2 is SYDVKM.

The rearrangement uses TRBV11-2 and TRBJ2-7, with 8 bases that match TRBD2. Germline V lookup: CDR1 SGHAT, CDR2 FQNNGV. CDR3 length: 16 amino acids. V dropped 2 bases and J dropped 2; count of bases not matched to a gene: 8. Here the CDR3 DNA reads TGTGCCAGCAGCTTACGAGAAGCGGGACTAGCCTACGAGCAGTACTTC. This sequence encodes CASSLREAGLAYEQYF. Together with reference TRBV11-2 and TRBJ2-7, the CDR3 gives the full variable domain: EAGVAQSPRYKIIEKRQSVAFWCNPISGHATLYWYQQILGQGPKLLIQFQNNGVVDDSQLPKDRFSAERLKGVDSTLKIQPAKLEDSAVYLCASSLREAGLAYEQYFGPGTRLTVT.

This sequence joins TRBV24-1 and TRBJ2-5; 10 nucleotides match TRBD1. This CDR3 has 15 residues. Germline assignment: CDR1 KGHDR and CDR2 SFDVKD. J gave up 4 bases and V 4 bases, and 5 bases lay outside the gene matches. In nucleotides, the CDR3 is TGTGCCACCAGTGACGACAGGGGGCGCACAGAGACCCAGTACTTC. It specifies CATSDDRGRTETQYF.